This TCR beta chain appears in the sequencing data of a study of blood T cell repertoires in COVID-19. Study context: The United States, Italy and Spain provided the acute and convalescent COVID-19 samples.

V lost 0 bases and J lost 2; bases outside the gene matches: 1. This CDR3 has 14 residues. In germline, CDR1 is MNHEY, CDR2 SVGAGI. Repertoires were generated with immunoSEQ multiplex PCR, while TCRdb's copy carries only in-frame clones and drops some. The sample has about 430,000 clones; 88% are singletons. This rearrangement joins TRBV6-5 to TRBJ2-7; 7 bases are a match to TRBD1. Sequencing used PBMCs or T cells enriched from blood (not recorded which). The sequence came from a woman between 18 and 30 years old who had been exposed to COVID-19. CDR3 bases: TGTGCCAGCAGTTACTCGGGACAGACCTACGAGCAGTACTTC. This encodes CASSYSGQTYEQYF.